Below are 23 T cell receptor beta chains sequenced from a single sample in a study of blood T cell repertoires in COVID-19. Using immunoSEQ multiplex PCR, the repertoire was profiled, and TCRdb retains in-frame clones only, with some absent. Among 70,000 or so clones listed, about three quarters were seen once. The specimen sequenced was peripheral blood. The source is a human donor in a cohort sampled during active COVID-19.

V and J are TRBV11-2 and TRBJ1-4, with 9 bases that match TRBD1. The CDR3 contains 16 residues. Germline values: CDR1 SGHAT, CDR2 FQNNGV. J gave up 4 bases and V 0 bases, and 3 bases lay outside the gene matches. CDR3 DNA: TGTGCCAGCAGCTTAGACGGGACAGGGAATAATGAAAAACTGTTTTTT. It translates to CASSLDGTGNNEKLFF.

The chain combines TRBV5-1 with TRBJ2-1, with 8 bases that match TRBD2. CDR3 length equals 14 residues. Germline values: CDR1 SGHRS, CDR2 YFSETQ. V was clipped by 1 base and J by 6 bases; unmatched bases: 3. DNA for the CDR3: TGCGCCAGCAGCTTGATCAGCGGGAGCAATGAGCAGTTCTTC. Translating gives CASSLISGSNEQFF.

The J gene is TRBJ1-2, the V gene TRBV11-2; no definite D call. V shed 4 bases and J shed 1 base, with 13 bases lying between them. Germline CDR1 SGHAT, CDR2 FQNNGV. The CDR3 is 15 residues long. CDR3 region: CASSSVRRDNYGYTF. Written as DNA, the CDR3 is TGTGCCAGCAGCTCGGTTCGGCGGGATAACTATGGCTACACCTTC. The entire variable domain, with the rest obtained from reference TRBV11-2 and TRBJ1-2, is as follows: EAGVAQSPRYKIIEKRQSVAFWCNPISGHATLYWYQQILGQGPKLLIQFQNNGVVDDSQLPKDRFSAERLKGVDSTLKIQPAKLEDSAVYLCASSSVRRDNYGYTFGSGTRLTVV.

In nucleotides, the CDR3 is TGTGCCAGCAGCTTGGACAGGACAACCTACGAGCAGTACTTC. Amino acids: CASSLDRTTYEQYF. The V call is TRBV5-4, the J call TRBJ2-7; D is perhaps TRBD1 (5 bases). This CDR3 contains 14 residues. V shed 0 bases and J shed 2 bases, with 9 bases lying between them. Germline CDR1 SGHNT, CDR2 YYREEE (reference sequence).

The rearrangement joins TRBV7-2 to TRBJ1-2; 7 bases are shared with TRBD1. Unmatched junction bases numbered 12, after V lost 3 bases and J lost 8 bases. Germline assignment: CDR1 SGHTA and CDR2 FQGNSA. The CDR3 is made up of 15 amino acids. The CDR3: CASSLDRSSPRGYTF. CDR3 DNA sequence: TGTGCCAGCAGCTTGGACAGGAGCTCCCCTCGGGGCTACACCTTC.

This sequence joins TRBV7-8 and TRBJ1-1, with D maybe TRBD1 (5 bases). The CDR3 runs 13 residues. Germline V gene lookup returns CDR1 SGHVS and CDR2 FQNEAQ. The V end was cut by 5 bases, the J end by 4 bases, with 11 bases between. CDR3 sequence: CASSQTRVTEAFF. The CDR3 nucleotides are TGTGCCAGCAGCCAGACCAGGGTCACTGAAGCTTTCTTT.

This clone has just a few counts. The V call is TRBV7-2, the J call TRBJ2-7, with D possibly TRBD2 on 7 matching bases. The CDR3 spans 14 residues. Germline V gives CDR1 SGHTA, CDR2 FQGNSA. V was clipped by 1 base and J by 2 bases, with 9 bases between them. CDR3 sequence: CASSLGGGPYEQYF. The DNA of the CDR3 is TGTGCCAGCAGCTTAGGGGGGGGGCCCTACGAGCAGTACTTC.

With regard to this clone: The germline gene is not matched at one end of the junction; a read error may be the cause. The V and J genes are TRBV7-7 and TRBJ2-5, with 8 bases matching TRBD2. From germline, CDR1 is SSHAT and CDR2 FNYEAQ (reference sequence). This CDR3 is 15 amino acids long. The CDR3 sequence is CASSSTIGGEGTQYF. In DNA, the CDR3 is TGTGCTAGCAGCTCGACGATCGGGGGGGAGGGGACCCAGTACTTC.

The chain's CDR3 is CASSLGTGLREKLFF. CDR3 coding DNA: TGCGCCAGCAGCTTGGGGACAGGGTTACGAGAAAAACTGTTTTTT. The chain links TRBV5-1 to TRBJ1-4; TRBD1 agrees at 8 bases. The V segment lost 0 bases and the J segment 8 bases; nucleotides outside the gene matches: 6. Germline V CDR1 and CDR2: SGHRS, YFSETQ. This CDR3 has 15 residues. The full variable domain, with the rest looked up from reference TRBV5-1 and TRBJ1-4, is KAGVTQTPRYLIKTRGQQVTLSCSPISGHRSVSWYQQTPGQGLQFLFEYFSETQRNKGNFPGRFSGRQFSNSRSEMNVSTLELGDSALYLCASSLGTGLREKLFFGSGTQLSVL.

The gene calls are TRBV25-1 and TRBJ2-1; D is perhaps TRBD2 (6 bases). The germline V and J ends were trimmed by 3 bases and 6 bases, with 18 bases remaining between them. The CDR3 is made up of 16 amino acids. The germline gives CDR1 MGHDK, CDR2 SYGVNS. The CDR3 loop reads CASSDPTRGFINEQFF. In DNA, the CDR3 is TGTGCCAGCAGTGACCCGACTAGAGGTTTTATCAATGAGCAGTTCTTC.

The chain has TRBV3-1 (or the pseudogene TRBV3-2) and TRBJ2-5; the match to TRBD2 covers 11 bases. From germline, CDR1 is LGHDT and CDR2 YNNKEL (reference sequence). V lost 6 bases and J lost 0; bases outside the gene matches: 3. The CDR3 sequence is 15 residues long. The CDR3 here is CASSPSGGYQETQYF. The CDR3 DNA follows: TGTGCCAGCAGTCCTAGCGGGGGGTACCAAGAGACCCAGTACTTC.

In this sample, this clone turned up a few times. This chain uses TRBV6-2 or TRBV6-3 with TRBJ1-1, with D possibly matching TRBD1 (5 bases). The CDR3 sequence is 15 residues long. Trimming left V 6 bases short and J 1 base short, with 15 bases between. Germline lookup yields CDR1 MNHEY and CDR2 SVGEGT. CDR3 nucleotide sequence: TGTGCCAGCAGCCAACTGCGGACACCGAACACTGAAGCTTTCTTT. It encodes CASSQLRTPNTEAFF.

The V gene is TRBV6-5, the J gene TRBJ1-1; no clear D gene. With 2 bases removed from V and 1 base from J, the gap between germline ends came to 11 bases. CDR3 length: 15 residues. From germline, CDR1 is MNHEY and CDR2 SVGAGI. Written as DNA, the CDR3 is TGTGCCAGCAGTTACGGCAGCTCAGGGAACACTGAAGCTTTCTTT. The encoded protein is CASSYGSSGNTEAFF.

The chain combines TRBV6-2 or TRBV6-3 with TRBJ2-3; D call uncertain. Trimming pared 2 bases from V and 4 bases from J, leaving 10 bases between. The CDR3 is 14 residues long. The V gene's germline CDR1 is MNHEY and CDR2 SVGEGT. CDR3 DNA sequence: TGTGCCAGCAGTTACCCTGAAGTAGCAGATACGCAGTATTTT. Translating gives CASSYPEVADTQYF.

This chain connects TRBV7-2 to TRBJ2-3; D uncertain. Germline V gene data show CDR1 as SGHTA and CDR2 as FQGNSA. This CDR3 is 13 amino acids long. V dropped 4 bases and J dropped 3 bases, with 8 bases sitting between them. CDR3 DNA sequence: TGTGCCAGCAGCTCCTATTCAACAGATACGCAGTATTTT. It yields the protein CASSSYSTDTQYF.

The chain has TRBV19 and TRBJ2-5, with TRBD1 identical over 9 bases. Germline lookup yields CDR1 LNHDA and CDR2 SQIVND (reference sequence). The CDR3 is made up of 15 amino acids. Trimming removed 5 bases from V and 1 base from J; junction bases left unmatched: 5. The CDR3 sequence: CASSPVGQGQETQYF. The DNA of the CDR3 is TGTGCCAGTAGTCCAGTGGGACAGGGCCAAGAGACCCAGTACTTC.

The rearrangement links TRBV21-1 to TRBJ1-1; the table names TRBD1, a call not compared with the DNA. TRBV21-1 is noted as a pseudogene. The CDR3 runs to 17 residues. As DNA, the CDR3 is TGTGCCAGCAGCAATTTGCCGGACAGGGTAATTGGGACTGAAGCTTTCTTT. Amino acid sequence: CASSNLPDRVIGTEAFF.

The chain joins TRBV9 to TRBJ2-3; 10 positions match TRBD2. The CDR3 has 16 residues. CDR1 is SGDLS, CDR2 YYNGEE, per germline. The ends lost 4 bases at V and 5 bases at J; junction bases unmatched: 10. The chain's CDR3 is CASSPERGGFVDTQYF. CDR3 DNA sequence: TGTGCCAGCAGCCCGGAGCGGGGGGGCTTTGTAGATACGCAGTATTTT.

This chain connects TRBV5-1 to TRBJ2-7; TRBD1 aligns across 7 bases. This CDR3 is 14 amino acids long. The V gene's germline CDR1 is SGHRS and CDR2 YFSETQ. V trimming: 4 bases; J trimming: 2 bases; junction bases outside the gene matches: 6. The CDR3 sequence is CASSLKTGPYEQYF. In DNA form, the CDR3 reads TGCGCCAGCAGCCTAAAGACAGGGCCCTACGAGCAGTACTTC.

V is TRBV30 and J is TRBJ2-3; no reliable D call. Trimming cost V 2 bases and J 4 bases, with 7 bases left between them. The length of the CDR3 is 12 residues. Germline V gives CDR1 GTSNPN, CDR2 SVGIG (reference sequence). The CDR3 reads CAWSPPSDTQYF. As DNA, the CDR3 is TGTGCCTGGAGTCCTCCTTCAGATACGCAGTATTTT.

The rearrangement links TRBV11-2 to TRBJ2-3; TRBD1 is a possible D gene (5 bases). V was shortened by 3 bases and J by 4 bases, with 14 bases between the two germline ends. The CDR3 consists of 15 residues. Germline-derived CDR1 and CDR2 are SGHAT and FQNNGV. The CDR3 loop is CASSLMGLAADTQYF. DNA of the CDR3: TGTGCCAGCAGCTTGATGGGGCTCGCGGCAGATACGCAGTATTTT.

The CDR3 reads CASSKAGRNEQFF. Here the CDR3 DNA reads TGTGCCAGCAGCAAAGCGGGTAGGAATGAGCAGTTCTTC. The chain links TRBV7-2 to TRBJ2-1, with D perhaps TRBD2 (6 bases). The V and J ends lost 5 bases and 7 bases respectively, with 12 bases between them. The CDR3 length is 13 residues. CDR1 and CDR2 from the germline V gene are SGHTA and FQGNSA.

The genes are TRBV5-1 and TRBJ1-3; D may be TRBD1 (6 bases). The CDR3 has 18 residues. The ends were cut back, 0 bases at V and 0 bases at J, with 16 bases in the middle. In germline, CDR1 is SGHRS, CDR2 YFSETQ. The CDR3 spells CASSLAGSGASSGNTIYF. DNA of the CDR3: TGCGCCAGCAGCTTGGCTGGGTCAGGGGCGTCCTCTGGAAACACCATATATTTT.